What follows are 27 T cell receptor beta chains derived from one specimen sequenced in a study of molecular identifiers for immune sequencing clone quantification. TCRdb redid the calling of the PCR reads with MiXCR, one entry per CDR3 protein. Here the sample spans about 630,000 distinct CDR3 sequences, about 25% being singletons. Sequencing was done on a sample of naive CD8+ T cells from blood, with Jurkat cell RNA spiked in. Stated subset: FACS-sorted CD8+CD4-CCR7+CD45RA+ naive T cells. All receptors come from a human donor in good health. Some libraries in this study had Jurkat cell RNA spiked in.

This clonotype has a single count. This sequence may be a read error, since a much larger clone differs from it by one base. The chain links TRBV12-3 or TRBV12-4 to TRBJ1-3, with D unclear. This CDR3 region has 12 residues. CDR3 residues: CAGSPGGNTIYF. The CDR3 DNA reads TGTGCCGGCAGCCCCGGAGGAAACACCATATATTTT.

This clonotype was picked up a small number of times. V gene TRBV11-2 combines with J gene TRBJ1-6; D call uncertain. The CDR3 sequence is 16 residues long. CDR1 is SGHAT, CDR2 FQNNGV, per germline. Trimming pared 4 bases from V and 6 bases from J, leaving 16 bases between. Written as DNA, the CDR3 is TGTGCCAGCAGCTCGGTAAACCCTTCTCGTAATTCACCCCTCCACTTT. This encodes CASSSVNPSRNSPLHF.

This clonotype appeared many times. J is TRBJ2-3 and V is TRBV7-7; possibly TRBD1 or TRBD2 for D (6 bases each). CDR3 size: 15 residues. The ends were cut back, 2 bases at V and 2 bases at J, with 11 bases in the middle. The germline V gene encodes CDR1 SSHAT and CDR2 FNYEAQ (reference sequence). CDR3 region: CASSLTGANTDTQYF. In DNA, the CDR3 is TGTGCCAGCAGCTTAACGGGGGCCAACACAGATACGCAGTATTTT.

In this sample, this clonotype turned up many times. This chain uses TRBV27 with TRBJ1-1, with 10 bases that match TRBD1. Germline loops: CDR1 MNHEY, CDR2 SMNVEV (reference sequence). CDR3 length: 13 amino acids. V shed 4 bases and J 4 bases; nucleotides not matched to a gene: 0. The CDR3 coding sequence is TGTGCCAGCAGTTGGGACAGGGGCACTGAAGCTTTCTTT. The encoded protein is CASSWDRGTEAFF.

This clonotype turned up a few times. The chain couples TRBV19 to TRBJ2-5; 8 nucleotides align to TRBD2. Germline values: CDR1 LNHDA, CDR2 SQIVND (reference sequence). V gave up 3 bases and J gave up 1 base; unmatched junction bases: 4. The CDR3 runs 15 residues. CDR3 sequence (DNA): TGTGCCAGTAGTATTGGGACTAGAGCCCAAGAGACCCAGTACTTC. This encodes CASSIGTRAQETQYF.

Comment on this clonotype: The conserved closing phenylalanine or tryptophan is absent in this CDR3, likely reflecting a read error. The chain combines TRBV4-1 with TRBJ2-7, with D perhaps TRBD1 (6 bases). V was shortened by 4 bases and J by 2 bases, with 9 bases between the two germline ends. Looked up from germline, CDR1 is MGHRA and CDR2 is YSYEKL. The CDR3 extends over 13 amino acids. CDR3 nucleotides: TGCGCCAGCAGCCTCACAGGGACCTACGAGCAGTACTCC. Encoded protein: CASSLTGTYEQYS.

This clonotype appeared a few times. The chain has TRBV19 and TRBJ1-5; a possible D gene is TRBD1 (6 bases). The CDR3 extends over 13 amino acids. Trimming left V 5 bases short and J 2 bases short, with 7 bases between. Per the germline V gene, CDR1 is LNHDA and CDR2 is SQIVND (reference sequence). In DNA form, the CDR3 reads TGTGCCAGTAGTCGACAGGGCAATCAGCCCCAGCATTTT. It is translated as CASSRQGNQPQHF.

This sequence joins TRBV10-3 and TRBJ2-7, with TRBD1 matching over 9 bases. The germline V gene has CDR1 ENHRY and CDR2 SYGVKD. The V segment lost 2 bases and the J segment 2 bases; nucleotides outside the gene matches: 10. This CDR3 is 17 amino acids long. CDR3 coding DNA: TGTGCCATCAGTGAGGAAGGACCGGGACAGGGTGCCTACGAGCAGTACTTC. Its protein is CAISEEGPGQGAYEQYF.

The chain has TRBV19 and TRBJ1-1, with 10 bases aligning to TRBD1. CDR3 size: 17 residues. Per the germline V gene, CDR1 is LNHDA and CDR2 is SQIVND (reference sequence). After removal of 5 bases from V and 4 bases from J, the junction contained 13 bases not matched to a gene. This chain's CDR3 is CASSFPGQGLRGTEAFF. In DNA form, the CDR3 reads TGTGCCAGTAGTTTCCCGGGACAGGGGCTCCGGGGCACTGAAGCTTTCTTT.

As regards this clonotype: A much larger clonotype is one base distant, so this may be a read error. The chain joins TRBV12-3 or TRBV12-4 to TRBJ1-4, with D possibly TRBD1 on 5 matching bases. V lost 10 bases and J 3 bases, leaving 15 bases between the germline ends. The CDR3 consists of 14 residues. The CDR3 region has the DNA TGTGCCAACAGGCGGACCGGAGCTAATGAAAAACTGTTTTTT. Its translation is CANRRTGANEKLFF.

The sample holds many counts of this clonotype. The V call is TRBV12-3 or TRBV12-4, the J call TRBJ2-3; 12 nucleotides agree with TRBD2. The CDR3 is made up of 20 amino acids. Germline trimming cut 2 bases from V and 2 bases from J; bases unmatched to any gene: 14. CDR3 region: CASSLPFVLAGGKLTDTQYF. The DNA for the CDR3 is TGTGCCAGCAGTTTACCCTTCGTTCTAGCGGGGGGGAAACTCACAGATACGCAGTATTTT.

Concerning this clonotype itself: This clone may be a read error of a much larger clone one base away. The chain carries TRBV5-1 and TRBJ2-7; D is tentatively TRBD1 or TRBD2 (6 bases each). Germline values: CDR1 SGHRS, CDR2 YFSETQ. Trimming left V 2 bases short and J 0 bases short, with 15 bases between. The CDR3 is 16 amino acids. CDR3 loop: CASSFPTRGGSYEQYF. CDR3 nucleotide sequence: TGCGCCAGCAGCTTCCCGACTAGAGGGGGCTCCTACGAGCAGTACTTC.

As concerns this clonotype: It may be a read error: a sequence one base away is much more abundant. CDR3 sequence reads: CASSGSGDPGDTQCF. Written as DNA, the CDR3 is TGTGCCAGCAGCGGTAGCGGGGACCCCGGAGATACGCAGTGTTTT. The rearrangement joins TRBV9 to TRBJ2-3; TRBD2 agrees at 8 bases. This CDR3 contains 15 residues. Germline-derived CDR1 and CDR2 are SGDLS and YYNGEE.

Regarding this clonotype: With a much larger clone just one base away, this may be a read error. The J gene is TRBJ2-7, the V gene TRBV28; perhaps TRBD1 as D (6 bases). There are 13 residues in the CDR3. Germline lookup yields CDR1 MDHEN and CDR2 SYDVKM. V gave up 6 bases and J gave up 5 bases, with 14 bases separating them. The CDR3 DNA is TGTGCCAGCAGGTCTGGACAGCTCGACGAGCAGTACTTC. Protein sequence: CASRSGQLDEQYF. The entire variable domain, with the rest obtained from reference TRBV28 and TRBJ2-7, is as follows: DVKVTQSSRYLVKRTGEKVFLECVQDMDHENMFWYRQDPGLGLRLIYFSYDVKMKEKGDIPEGYSVSREKKERFSLILESASTNQTSMYLCASRSGQLDEQYFGPGTRLTVT.

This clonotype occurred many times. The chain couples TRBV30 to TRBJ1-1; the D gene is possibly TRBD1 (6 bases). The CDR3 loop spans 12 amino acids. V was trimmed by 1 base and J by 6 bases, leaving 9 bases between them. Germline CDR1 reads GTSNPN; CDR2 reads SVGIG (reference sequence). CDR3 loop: CAWSAGASEAFF. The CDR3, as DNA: TGTGCCTGGAGTGCGGGGGCCTCTGAAGCTTTCTTT.

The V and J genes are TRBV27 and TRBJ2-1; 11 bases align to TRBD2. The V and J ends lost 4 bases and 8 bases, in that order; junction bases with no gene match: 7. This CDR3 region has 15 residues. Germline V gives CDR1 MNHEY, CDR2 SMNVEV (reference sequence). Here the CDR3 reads CASSSDSGRVYEQFF. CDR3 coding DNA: TGTGCCAGCAGTTCGGATAGCGGGAGGGTCTATGAGCAGTTCTTC.

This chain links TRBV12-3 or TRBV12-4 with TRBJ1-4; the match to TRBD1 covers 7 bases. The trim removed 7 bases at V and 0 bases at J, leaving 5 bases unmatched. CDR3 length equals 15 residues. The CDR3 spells CASIQGLATNEKLFF. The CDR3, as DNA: TGTGCCAGCATACAGGGGTTAGCAACTAATGAAAAACTGTTTTTT.

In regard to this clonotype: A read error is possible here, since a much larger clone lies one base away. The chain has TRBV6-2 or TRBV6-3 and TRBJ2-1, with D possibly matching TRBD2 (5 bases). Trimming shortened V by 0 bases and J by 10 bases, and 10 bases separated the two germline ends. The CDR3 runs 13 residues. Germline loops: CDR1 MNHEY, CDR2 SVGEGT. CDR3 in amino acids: CASSYSLTGEQFF. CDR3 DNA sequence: TGTGCCAGCAGTTACTCCCTAACGGGGGAGCAGTTCTTC.

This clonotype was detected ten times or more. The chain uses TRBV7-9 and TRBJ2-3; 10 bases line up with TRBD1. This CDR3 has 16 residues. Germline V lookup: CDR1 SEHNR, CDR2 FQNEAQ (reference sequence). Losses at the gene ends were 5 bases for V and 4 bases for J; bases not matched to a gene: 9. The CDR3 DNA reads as TGTGCCAGCAGCAGCCGGGACAGGGGTAACGCAGATACGCAGTATTTT. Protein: CASSSRDRGNADTQYF.

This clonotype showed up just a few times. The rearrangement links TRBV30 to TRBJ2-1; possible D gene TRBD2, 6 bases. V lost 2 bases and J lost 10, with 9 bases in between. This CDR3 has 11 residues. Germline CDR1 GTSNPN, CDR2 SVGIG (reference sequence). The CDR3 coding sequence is TGTGCCTGGAGTTTGGCGGGGGAGCAGTTCTTC. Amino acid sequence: CAWSLAGEQFF.

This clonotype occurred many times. CDR3 protein: CASRSAYEQYF. The CDR3 DNA reads as TGTGCCAGCAGGTCGGCCTACGAGCAGTACTTC. J is TRBJ2-7 and V is TRBV2; D ambiguous. Germline values: CDR1 SNHLY, CDR2 FYNNEI. This CDR3 contains 11 residues. The V end lost 6 bases, the J end lost 2 bases, and 5 bases lay between the germline ends.

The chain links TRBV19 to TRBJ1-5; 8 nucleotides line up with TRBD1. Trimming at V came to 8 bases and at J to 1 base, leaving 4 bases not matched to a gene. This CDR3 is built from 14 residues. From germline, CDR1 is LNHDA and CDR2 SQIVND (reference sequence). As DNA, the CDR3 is TGTGCCAGTGATACAGGGGGGAGCAATCAGCCCCAGCATTTT. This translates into CASDTGGSNQPQHF.

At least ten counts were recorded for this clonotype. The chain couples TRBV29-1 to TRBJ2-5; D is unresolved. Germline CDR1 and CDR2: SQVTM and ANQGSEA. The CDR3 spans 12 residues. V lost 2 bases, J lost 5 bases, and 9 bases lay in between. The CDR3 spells CSVETRVETQYF. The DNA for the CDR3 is TGCAGCGTTGAAACCCGGGTCGAGACCCAGTACTTC.

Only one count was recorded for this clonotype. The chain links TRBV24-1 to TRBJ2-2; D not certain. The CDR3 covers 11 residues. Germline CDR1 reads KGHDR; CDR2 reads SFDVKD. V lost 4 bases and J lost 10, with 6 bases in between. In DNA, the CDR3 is TGTGCCACCAGTGAAGGCGAGGAGCTGTTTTTT. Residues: CATSEGEELFF.

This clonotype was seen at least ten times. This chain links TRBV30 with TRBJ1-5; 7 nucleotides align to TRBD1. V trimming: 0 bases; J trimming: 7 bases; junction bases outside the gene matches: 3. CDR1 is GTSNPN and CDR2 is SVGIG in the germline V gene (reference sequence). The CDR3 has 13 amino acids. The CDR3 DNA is TGTGCCTGGAGTGTATCAGGGGGGCAGCCCCAGCATTTT. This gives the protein CAWSVSGGQPQHF. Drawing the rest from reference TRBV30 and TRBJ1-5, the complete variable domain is SQTIHQWPATLVQPVGSPLSLECTVEGTSNPNLYWYRQAAGRGLQLLFYSVGIGQISSEVPQNLSASRPQDRQFILSSKKLLLSDSGFYLCAWSVSGGQPQHFGDGTRLSIL.

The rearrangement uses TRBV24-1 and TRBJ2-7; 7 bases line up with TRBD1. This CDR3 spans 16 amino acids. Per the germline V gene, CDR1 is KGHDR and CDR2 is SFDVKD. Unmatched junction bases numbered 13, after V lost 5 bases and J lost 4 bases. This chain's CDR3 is CATSVLVRDRPYEQYF. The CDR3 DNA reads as TGTGCCACCAGTGTCCTAGTCCGGGACAGACCGTACGAGCAGTACTTC.

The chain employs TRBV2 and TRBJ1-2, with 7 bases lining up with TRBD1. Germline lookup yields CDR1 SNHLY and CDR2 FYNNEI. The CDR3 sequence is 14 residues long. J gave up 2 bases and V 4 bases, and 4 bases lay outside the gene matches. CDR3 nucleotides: TGTGCCAGCAGTGGTCAGGGGGGGAACTATGGCTACACCTTC. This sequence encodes CASSGQGGNYGYTF.